A selection of T cell receptor beta chains follows, all from one sample in a study of early T cells in non-severe SARS-CoV-2 infection. TCRdb re-derived calls from the 5' RACE reads in MiXCR, one entry per CDR3 protein. The table has roughly 51,000 distinct CDR3 sequences, around a tenth seen once. Material: whole blood. These receptor sequences come from an adult who was a healthcare worker with PCR-confirmed SARS-CoV-2 infection or an uninfected control (not recorded which). Each CDR3 is given with its conserved first and last residue. A D gene is named only where the DNA matches it firmly. Clone sizes are given selectively: once, few, many, or a class where the clone is expanded.

few TRBJ1-1 TRBV19 TRBD1 CASSRQGVYANTEAFF TGTGCCAGTAGTAGACAGGGGGTCTACGCGAACACTGAAGCTTTCTTT
few TRBJ2-3 TRBV7-8 - CASSSGEWDTQYF TGTGCCAGCAGCTCCGGGGAATGGGATACGCAGTATTTT
few TRBJ1-1 TRBV24-1 - CATSDFSEAFF TGTGCCACCAGTGATTTCTCTGAAGCTTTCTTT
few TRBJ2-4 TRBV20-1 - CSARVAKLAKNIQYF TGCAGTGCTAGAGTTGCGAAGCTAGCCAAAAACATTCAGTACTTC
few TRBJ1-4 TRBV5-1 TRBD1 CASSSTGGVGFEKLFF TGCGCCAGCAGCTCCACAGGGGGCGTCGGGTTTGAAAAACTGTTTTTT
- TRBJ2-3 TRBV9 - CASSVGGTDTQYF TGTGCCAGCAGCGTAGGGGGCACAGATACGCAGTATTTT
many TRBJ2-1 TRBV6-2/TRBV6-3 - CASSYRGGYNEQFF TGTGCCAGCAGTTACCGTGGAGGGTACAATGAGCAGTTCTTC
many TRBJ2-1 TRBV10-1 TRBD2 CASARDPGGGFYNEQFF TGCGCCAGCGCCAGGGACCCGGGCGGGGGATTTTACAATGAGCAGTTCTTC
- TRBJ1-5 TRBV6-1 - CASTWDSNQPQHF TGTGCCAGCACATGGGATAGCAATCAGCCCCAGCATTTT
few TRBJ2-7 TRBV7-9 TRBD1 CASSRDRGYEQYF TGTGCCAGCAGCCGGGACAGGGGCTACGAGCAGTACTTC
many TRBJ2-5 TRBV5-1 - CASSPMPAENQETQYF TGCGCCAGCAGCCCTATGCCCGCAGAGAACCAAGAGACCCAGTACTTC
- TRBJ2-1 TRBV5-1 - CASSLDRLALHNEQFF TGCGCCAGCAGCTTGGACAGGCTGGCCCTCCACAATGAGCAGTTCTTC
many TRBJ1-1 TRBV20-1 - CSARDPGLNTEAFF TGCAGTGCTAGAGATCCAGGGTTGAACACTGAAGCTTTCTTT
- TRBJ2-5 TRBV28 TRBD2 CASSPEGRVSQETQYF TGTGCCAGCAGTCCCGAGGGGAGGGTCAGTCAAGAGACCCAGTACTTC
- TRBJ2-2 TRBV5-1 - CASSSAPSNTGELFF TGCGCCAGCAGCTCCGCGCCATCGAACACCGGGGAGCTGTTTTTT
few TRBJ2-1 TRBV5-1 TRBD1 CASSYKTGGYNEQFF TGCGCCAGCAGCTATAAAACAGGGGGCTACAATGAGCAGTTCTTC
few TRBJ2-3 TRBV5-4 TRBD2 CASSFGLAPDTQYF TGTGCCAGCAGCTTCGGACTAGCTCCAGATACGCAGTATTTT
few TRBJ2-7 TRBV20-1 TRBD2 CSAIRGLAGAGEQYF TGCAGTGCTATCAGGGGGCTAGCGGGGGCCGGCGAGCAGTACTTC
- TRBJ2-7 TRBV6-2/TRBV6-3 - CASSYDATGGYEQYF TGTGCCAGCAGTTACGACGCCACCGGGGGCTACGAGCAGTACTTC
- TRBJ2-5 TRBV18 - CASSLRGTEETQYF TGTGCCAGCTCACTCAGGGGCACTGAAGAGACCCAGTACTTC
- TRBJ2-3 TRBV7-3 - CASSSDPQTSDTQYF TGTGCCAGCAGCTCGGACCCTCAAACCTCAGATACGCAGTATTTT
few TRBJ2-2 TRBV7-9 TRBD1 CASSLYRDRPDTGELFF TGTGCCAGCAGCCTTTACCGGGACAGGCCTGACACCGGGGAGCTGTTTTTT
- TRBJ2-5 TRBV20-1 - CSAGDGPRETQYF TGCAGTGCTGGGGACGGGCCGAGGGAGACCCAGTACTTC
few TRBJ1-1 TRBV5-1 TRBD1 CASSLERQGNTEAFF TGCGCCAGCAGCTTGGAAAGACAGGGGAACACTGAAGCTTTCTTT
few TRBJ1-1 TRBV28 TRBD1 CASLTGGDTEAFF TGTGCCAGCTTGACAGGGGGTGATACTGAAGCTTTCTTT
many TRBJ2-1 TRBV18 TRBD1 CASSPPDRSYNEQFF TGTGCCAGCTCACCACCGGACAGGTCCTACAATGAGCAGTTCTTC
- TRBJ2-1 TRBV5-6 TRBD2 CASSRIGLAGHRNEQFF TGTGCCAGCAGCCGAATAGGACTAGCGGGCCACAGGAATGAGCAGTTCTTC
many TRBJ2-5 TRBV7-6 - CASSRNKETQYF TGTGCCAGCAGTCGAAATAAAGAGACCCAGTACTTC
few TRBJ2-3 TRBV5-1 - CASSGTPTDTQYF TGCGCCAGCAGTGGGACCCCCACAGATACGCAGTATTTT
many TRBJ1-1 TRBV18 - CASSPTGLEAFF TGTGCCAGCTCACCCACAGGGCTTGAAGCTTTCTTT
many TRBJ2-2 TRBV12-3/TRBV12-4 TRBD1 CASSLGTANTGELFF TGTGCCAGCAGTTTGGGGACAGCGAACACCGGGGAGCTGTTTTTT
many TRBJ2-1 TRBV20-1 - CSARVPGRANEQFF TGCAGTGCTAGAGTACCCGGCAGGGCCAATGAGCAGTTCTTC
few TRBJ1-6 TRBV15 - CATSSAFQGNSPLHF TGTGCCACCAGCAGTGCTTTCCAGGGAAATTCACCCCTCCACTTT
few TRBJ1-2 TRBV20-1 TRBD1 CSAPPTGPYGYTF TGCAGTGCGCCACCGACAGGGCCCTATGGCTACACCTTC
- TRBJ2-5 TRBV3-1 - CASSPITGGRQETQYF TGTGCCAGCAGCCCTATTACTGGGGGCCGGCAAGAGACCCAGTACTTC
few TRBJ2-7 TRBV7-7 - CASSLGTDPYEQYF TGTGCTAGCAGCTTGGGGACCGACCCCTACGAGCAGTACTTC
few TRBJ2-2 TRBV18 - CASPKEASVVTGELFF TGTGCCAGCCCAAAAGAGGCTAGCGTAGTGACCGGGGAGCTGTTTTTT
- TRBJ2-2 TRBV3-1 - CASIGARDTGELFF TGTGCCAGCATCGGGGCGAGGGACACCGGGGAGCTGTTTTTT
few TRBJ2-7 TRBV29-1 TRBD1 CSARDRGQNEQYF TGCAGCGCCAGGGACAGGGGGCAGAACGAGCAGTACTTC
- TRBJ2-1 TRBV5-1 - CASSLQQYNEQFF TGCGCCAGCAGCTTGCAGCAGTACAATGAGCAGTTCTTC
- TRBJ1-2 TRBV29-1 - CSVEGYHGYTF TGCAGCGTAGAAGGCTATCATGGCTACACCTTC
few TRBJ2-7 TRBV28 - CASTFSGQSSYEQYF TGTGCCAGCACTTTTTCAGGCCAAAGCTCCTACGAGCAGTACTTC
few TRBJ2-1 TRBV21-1 - CASSKLYNEQFF TGTGCCAGCAGCAAGCTATACAATGAGCAGTTCTTC
- TRBJ2-2 TRBV14 TRBD1 CASSPQGAGLNTGELFF TGTGCCAGCAGCCCCCAGGGGGCGGGCCTGAACACCGGGGAGCTGTTTTTT
many TRBJ1-1 TRBV20-1 - CSARANLNTEAFF TGCAGTGCTAGGGCGAACCTGAACACTGAAGCTTTCTTT
many TRBJ2-3 TRBV7-2 - CASRRTDTQYF TGTGCCAGCAGGCGCACAGATACGCAGTATTTT
- TRBJ2-1 TRBV29-1 - CSASSNEQFF TGCAGCGCTTCCTCCAATGAGCAGTTCTTC
- TRBJ2-2 TRBV5-6 TRBD2 CASSFRLAGNTGELFF TGTGCCAGCAGCTTCCGGCTAGCGGGGAACACCGGGGAGCTGTTTTTT
many TRBJ2-1 TRBV5-5 TRBD2 CASSLIAGAGNEQFF TGTGCCAGCAGCTTAATAGCGGGGGCGGGAAATGAGCAGTTCTTC
- TRBJ2-3 TRBV10-1 - CASSETFTDTQYF TGCGCCAGCAGTGAGACGTTCACAGATACGCAGTATTTT